Listed here is a single T cell receptor beta chain. This record belongs to a study of T-cell reconstitution after alpha-beta-depleted transplantation in children. Germline V gene data show CDR1 as MDHEN and CDR2 as SYDVKM. Trimming took 1 base from V and 0 from J, leaving 8 bases between them. The CDR3 is made up of 15 amino acids. TCRbeta library construction was performed incorporating unique molecular identifiers. TCRdb passed the PCR reads through MiXCR, listing each CDR3 protein once. The table includes more than 500,000 distinct CDR3 sequences, more than 9.5% detected once. This receptor was obtained from a female patient between 2 and 10 years old who had a stem cell transplant for aplastic anemia, so the T cells may come from the graft donor. The specimen was PBMCs, mostly from graft donor cells, collected 180 days after TCRalphabeta/CD19-depleted stem cell transplant. The chain recombines TRBV28 with TRBJ2-3, with D perhaps matching TRBD1 (5 bases). In DNA, the CDR3 is TGTGCCAGCAGTTTATCAGGGAAGAGCACAGATACGCAGTATTTT. It specifies CASSLSGKSTDTQYF.